The 14 T cell receptor beta chains below were found in one sample sequenced in a study of T cells in Graves' hyperthyroidism and ophthalmopathy. Using RNA transcripts as the source, TCR beta CDR3 regions were amplified. The HTBI primer set was used in a first-round RT-PCR of the TCR CDR3. Using its own MiXCR run on the multiplex PCR reads, TCRdb lists one record per CDR3 protein. Among 200,000 to 250,000 distinct CDR3 sequences, 17% were seen once, and the ten largest hold about 56%. What was sequenced was blood. The source is a woman aged 45-59 years with Graves' hyperthyroidism.

This clonotype was seen at least ten times. The chain uses TRBV30 and TRBJ1-1; D call uncertain. V lost 5 bases, J lost 4 bases, and 11 bases lay in between. Germline assignment: CDR1 GTSNPN and CDR2 SVGIG (reference sequence). The CDR3 length is 12 residues. The CDR3 reads CAWAWGFTEAFF. The CDR3 DNA is TGTGCCTGGGCTTGGGGTTTCACTGAAGCTTTCTTT. The variable domain in full, completed from reference TRBV30 and TRBJ1-1, reads SQTIHQWPATLVQPVGSPLSLECTVEGTSNPNLYWYRQAAGRGLQLLFYSVGIGQISSEVPQNLSASRPQDRQFILSSKKLLLSDSGFYLCAWAWGFTEAFFGQGTRLTVV.

This clonotype was counted many times. CDR3 amino acids: CASSLRLPEDTQYF. Written as DNA, the CDR3 is TGTGCCAGCAGTTTAAGACTTCCTGAGGATACGCAGTATTTT. This chain connects TRBV12-3 or TRBV12-4 to TRBJ2-3; no reliable D call. This CDR3 has 14 amino acids. V lost 2 bases and J lost 6, with 12 bases in between.

This clonotype has a count of ten or more. CDR3 sequence: CAWSPIGSYDEQFF. The DNA for the CDR3 is TGTGCCTGGAGCCCCATTGGATCATATGATGAGCAGTTCTTC. The chain couples TRBV30 to TRBJ2-1; D ambiguous. Trimming stripped 3 bases from V and 8 bases from J, with 17 bases between. The CDR3 has 14 residues. Germline-derived CDR1 and CDR2 are GTSNPN and SVGIG (reference sequence).

This clonotype came up many times. The rearrangement joins TRBV2 to TRBJ2-1; 8 positions agree with TRBD2. Germline assignment: CDR1 SNHLY and CDR2 FYNNEI. V lost 6 bases, J lost 0 bases, and 4 bases stayed unmatched. The CDR3 is made up of 15 amino acids. CDR3 sequence: CASRKTSDSYNEQFF. In DNA form, the CDR3 reads TGTGCCAGCAGAAAGACTAGCGACTCCTACAATGAGCAGTTCTTC.

This clonotype was recorded many times. This chain links TRBV6-2 or TRBV6-3 with TRBJ2-1, with 9 bases matching TRBD2. Germline values: CDR1 MNHEY, CDR2 SVGEGT. The V segment lost 2 bases and the J segment 1 base; nucleotides outside the gene matches: 6. The CDR3 is made up of 17 amino acids. CDR3 amino acids: CASSYESSGASYNEQFF. The CDR3 DNA is TGTGCCAGCAGTTACGAGTCTAGCGGGGCTTCCTACAATGAGCAGTTCTTC.

This clonotype was seen repeatedly, ten times or more. The CDR3 region has the DNA TGCAGTGCTAGAGAAGCGGAGAACACTGAAGCTTTCTTT. Protein sequence: CSAREAENTEAFF. The rearrangement links TRBV20-1 to TRBJ1-1, with no clear D. Trimming removed 0 bases from V and 1 base from J, with 6 bases in between. The germline CDR1 and CDR2 sequences are DFQATT and SNEGSKA (reference sequence). The CDR3 runs 13 residues.

This clonotype showed up many times. The chain combines TRBV11-2 with TRBJ1-3; 7 bases are shared with TRBD1. From germline, CDR1 is SGHAT and CDR2 FQNNGV. The ends lost 5 bases at V and 4 bases at J; junction bases unmatched: 14. The CDR3 is 17 amino acids. The CDR3 DNA sequence: TGTGCCAGCAGCATTCCCATCTCTAGGACAGGAGGAAACACCATATATTTT. Encoded protein: CASSIPISRTGGNTIYF. Full variable domain (missing parts from reference TRBV11-2 and TRBJ1-3): EAGVAQSPRYKIIEKRQSVAFWCNPISGHATLYWYQQILGQGPKLLIQFQNNGVVDDSQLPKDRFSAERLKGVDSTLKIQPAKLEDSAVYLCASSIPISRTGGNTIYFGEGSWLTVV.

For this clonotype: Just one base apart from a much larger clone, this may be a read error. V is TRBV7-9 and J is TRBJ1-2; 8 positions agree with TRBD1. The CDR3 runs to 14 residues. Germline values: CDR1 SEHNR, CDR2 FQNEAQ (reference sequence). Here the CDR3 reads CSSSLLETGDGYTF. The CDR3 DNA reads as TGTTCCAGCAGCTTACTTGAGACAGGGGATGGCTACACCTTC.

This clonotype was seen a few times. The V call is TRBV19, the J call TRBJ2-1, with D possibly matching TRBD1 (6 bases). Germline CDR1 LNHDA, CDR2 SQIVND (reference sequence). The V end lost 6 bases, the J end lost 7 bases, and 13 bases lay between the germline ends. The CDR3 runs to 13 residues. CDR3: CASRGQGWNEQFF. For the CDR3, the DNA is TGTGCCAGTAGGGGGCAGGGGTGGAATGAGCAGTTCTTC.

A few counts support this clonotype. The chain carries TRBV12-3 or TRBV12-4 and TRBJ2-2, with D tentatively TRBD1 (5 bases). The CDR3 covers 12 residues. DNA for the CDR3: TGTGTTCTGGGGCGTAGTACCGGGGAGCTGTTTTTT. As protein: CVLGRSTGELFF.

V gene TRBV10-2 combines with J gene TRBJ2-7; 9 bases map to TRBD1. Trimming took 4 bases from V and 5 from J; bases not matched to a gene: 6. The CDR3 sequence is 14 residues long. From germline, CDR1 is WSHSY and CDR2 SAAADI. CDR3 DNA sequence: TGCGCCAGCAGTGGAGGACAGGGGCCCCACGAGCAGTACTTC. Its translation: CASSGGQGPHEQYF.

Ten or more counts support this clonotype. V usage is TRBV30 and J usage is TRBJ2-1, with TRBD2 identical over 10 bases. Germline loops: CDR1 GTSNPN, CDR2 SVGIG (reference sequence). V shed 2 bases, J shed 7 bases, and the junction held 5 bases outside the gene matches. The CDR3 has 14 amino acids. CDR3 protein: CAWSQGLALNEQFF. CDR3 nucleotide sequence: TGTGCCTGGAGTCAGGGACTAGCGCTAAATGAGCAGTTCTTC.

This clonotype was seen more than once but under ten times. The V and J genes are TRBV20-1 and TRBJ2-1; 9 nucleotides align to TRBD2. Unmatched junction bases numbered 9, after V lost 6 bases and J lost 6 bases. Germline V CDR1 and CDR2: DFQATT, SNEGSKA (reference sequence). The length of the CDR3 is 14 residues. The CDR3 spells CSAGLAGNSNEQFF. The CDR3 bases are TGCAGTGCCGGCCTAGCGGGGAATAGCAATGAGCAGTTCTTC.

The chain links TRBV24-1 to TRBJ2-2, with 9 bases lining up with TRBD1. V was pared by 7 bases and J by 4 bases, with 9 bases of the junction left unmatched. The CDR3 spans 16 residues. Germline V gene data show CDR1 as KGHDR and CDR2 as SFDVKD. DNA for the CDR3: TGTGCCACCAGCACCACAGGGGGCGAGAGCACCGGGGAGCTGTTTTTT. This gives the protein CATSTTGGESTGELFF.